The 7 T cell receptor beta chains in this list originate from one sample, sequenced in a study of blood T cell repertoires in COVID-19. Method: immunoSEQ multiplex PCR; TCRdb's copy keeps in-frame clones and lacks some. The sample has about 130,000 clones; 85% to 90% are singletons. Sequencing input: peripheral blood. These receptors all stem from a woman of 80 years or more with COVID-19, enrolled during active disease.

The chain carries TRBV9 and TRBJ1-1, with 9 bases that match TRBD1. Germline-derived CDR1 and CDR2 are SGDLS and YYNGEE. This CDR3 contains 15 residues. Unmatched junction bases numbered 7, after V lost 2 bases and J lost 5 bases. The CDR3 DNA sequence: TGTGCCAGCAGCGTTACAGGGGGCGCGGGGACTGAAGCTTTCTTT. Encoded protein: CASSVTGGAGTEAFF.

CDR3 DNA sequence: TGTGCCATCAGTGAGTCGATCGGTGGTGGGGCCAACGTCCTGACTTTC. It specifies CAISESIGGGANVLTF. The chain combines TRBV10-3 with TRBJ2-6, with D unresolved. V dropped 0 bases and J dropped 3 bases, with 9 bases sitting between them. This CDR3 region has 16 residues. Germline loops: CDR1 ENHRY, CDR2 SYGVKD.

The sample holds a few counts of this clone. The J gene is TRBJ1-5, the V gene TRBV5-8, with a possible D match to TRBD1 (6 bases). Germline CDR1 and CDR2: SGHTS and YDEGEE. Trimming cost V 0 bases and J 2 bases, with 9 bases left between them. CDR3 length: 15 amino acids. CDR3 nucleotide sequence: TGTGCCAGCAGCTTGGGGGACAAGGGCAATCAGCCCCAGCATTTT. Protein sequence: CASSLGDKGNQPQHF.

This chain connects TRBV7-8 to TRBJ1-1; tentative D call: TRBD1 (6 bases). This CDR3 has 15 amino acids. The germline V gene has CDR1 SGHVS and CDR2 FQNEAQ. The V end lost 6 bases, the J end lost 3 bases, and 17 bases lay between the germline ends. The CDR3 coding sequence is TGTGCCAGCAGTCCAGGACAGAGATCTGACACTGAAGCTTTCTTT. It specifies CASSPGQRSDTEAFF.

The chain employs TRBV27 and TRBJ2-4, with 10 nucleotides matching TRBD1. The CDR3 length is 18 residues. From germline, CDR1 is MNHEY and CDR2 SMNVEV (reference sequence). Germline trimming cut 5 bases from V and 3 bases from J; bases unmatched to any gene: 13. CDR3 DNA sequence: TGTGCCAGCAGTACCGGGACAGGGGCGAAGATGGGCAAAAACATTCAGTACTTC. Protein product: CASSTGTGAKMGKNIQYF.

The rearrangement uses TRBV5-1 and TRBJ2-7; the D gene is possibly TRBD2 (6 bases). Trimming left V 2 bases short and J 3 bases short, with 12 bases between. Looked up from germline, CDR1 is SGHRS and CDR2 is YFSETQ. The CDR3 length is 14 residues. The CDR3 coding sequence is TGCGCCAGCAGCTTAGGGGACGGGAGCTACGAGCAGTACTTC. Protein sequence: CASSLGDGSYEQYF.

Concerning this clone itself: One end of the junction is discordant with germline, which a read error may explain. This sequence joins TRBV3-1 (or the pseudogene TRBV3-2) and TRBJ1-6; TRBD1 aligns across 7 bases. Germline CDR1 is LGHDT and CDR2 is YNNKEL (reference sequence). The CDR3 totals 14 residues. CDR3 protein: CASSQGQENSPLHF. CDR3 nucleotides: TGTGCCAGCAGTCAAGGACAGGAAAACTCACCCCTCCACTTT.